The rows below give T cell receptor beta chains drawn from one sample of a study of regulatory T cells in long-lasting Graves disease. TCRdb reprocessed the multiplex PCR reads via MiXCR and lists one record per CDR3 protein. The sample holds more than 300,000 distinct CDR3 sequences, roughly a sixth seen once. Sequencing was performed on peripheral blood mononuclear cells (PBMCs), taken at new diagnosis, from a patient treated with antithyroid drugs. Source of these receptors: a female donor with Graves disease. Both conserved end residues are part of each CDR3. A D gene is named only where the DNA matches it firmly. The size entry is marked missing in some rows and otherwise reads once, few, many or a size class.

j_call v_call clone_size d_call cdr3_aa cdr3_nt
TRBJ2-7 TRBV20-1 few TRBD2 CSARTSRAYEQYF TGCAGTGCTAGGACTAGCAGGGCCTACGAGCAGTACTTC
TRBJ1-1 TRBV28 many . CASSPPGMNTEAFF TGTGCCAGCAGTCCCCCGGGGATGAACACTGAAGCTTTCTTT
TRBJ2-1 TRBV7-2 many . CASSLVHYNEQFF TGTGCCAGCAGCCTCGTTCACTACAATGAGCAGTTCTTC
TRBJ2-1 TRBV28 . . CASSPPEGVPSSYNEQFF TGTGCCAGCAGTCCCCCCGAGGGGGTACCTAGCTCCTACAATGAGCAGTTCTTC
TRBJ2-2 TRBV6-1 many . CASKEEYTGELFF TGTGCCAGCAAGGAGGAATACACCGGGGAGCTGTTTTTT
TRBJ2-1 TRBV20-1 many TRBD2 CSARGTSGRVSYNEQFF TGCAGTGCTAGAGGGACTAGCGGGAGGGTTTCCTACAATGAGCAGTTCTTC
TRBJ1-1 TRBV20-1 many . CSASHPGPGEAFF TGCAGTGCTTCGCACCCGGGGCCGGGGGAGGCTTTCTTT
TRBJ2-3 TRBV12-3/TRBV12-4 many . CASSFPDPARAYTDTQYF TGTGCCAGCAGTTTCCCCGATCCGGCGCGGGCCTATACAGATACGCAGTATTTT
TRBJ2-5 TRBV19 . TRBD1 CASLNRTGGETQYF TGTGCCAGCCTCAATAGGACAGGGGGAGAGACCCAGTACTTC
TRBJ1-1 TRBV2 few TRBD1 CASSETGPRTEAFF TGTGCCAGCAGTGAGACAGGGCCTCGGACTGAAGCTTTCTTT
TRBJ2-3 TRBV10-2 . . CASTQTVTDTQYF TGCGCCAGCACCCAGACCGTGACAGATACGCAGTATTTT
TRBJ2-7 TRBV27 many . CASWQGKYEQYF TGTGCCAGCTGGCAGGGAAAGTACGAGCAGTACTTC
TRBJ2-7 TRBV7-9 . TRBD1 CASSPRRAQGEFGYEQYF TGTGCCAGCAGCCCCCGCCGGGCCCAGGGGGAATTCGGCTACGAGCAGTACTTC
TRBJ2-3 TRBV4-1 few . CASSQDPLWREPSTDTQYF TGCGCCAGCAGCCAAGACCCCTTATGGCGGGAACCTAGCACAGATACGCAGTATTTT
TRBJ1-2 TRBV5-1 . . CASSRGQRGGYTF TGCGCCAGCAGTCGTGGACAGAGAGGTGGCTACACCTTC
TRBJ2-7 TRBV30 . . CAWSGAGRNEQYF TGTGCCTGGAGTGGAGCAGGGAGGAACGAGCAGTACTTC
TRBJ2-3 TRBV20-1 many . CSARRMGPQYGTDTQYF TGCAGTGCTAGACGGATGGGGCCCCAGTACGGCACAGATACGCAGTATTTT
TRBJ2-7 TRBV5-1 . TRBD1 CASSSTGTFDEQYF TGCGCCAGCAGCTCGACAGGGACCTTTGACGAGCAGTACTTC
TRBJ1-3 TRBV7-6 many TRBD1 CASSPRGDSFENTIYF TGTGCCAGCAGCCCTAGGGGGGACAGTTTCGAAAACACCATATATTTT
TRBJ1-1 TRBV6-9 many . CASSYLANTEAFF TGTGCCAGCAGTTACTTGGCAAACACTGAAGCTTTCTTT
TRBJ2-2 TRBV6-2/TRBV6-3 . . CASRTGGVYTGELFF TGTGCCAGCAGAACAGGAGGGGTTTACACCGGGGAGCTGTTTTTT
TRBJ2-3 TRBV7-2 . . CASSFEGEGVWGTDTQYF TGTGCCAGCAGCTTTGAGGGAGAGGGCGTGTGGGGCACAGATACGCAGTATTTT
TRBJ2-1 TRBV28 many TRBD2 CASSLSGGVGPYNEQFF TGTGCCAGCAGCCTTAGCGGGGGGGTGGGGCCCTACAATGAGCAGTTCTTC
TRBJ2-5 TRBV11-2 many TRBD2 CASSSGTSASGFSAQYF TGTGCCAGCAGCTCAGGGACTAGCGCGAGCGGGTTCTCGGCCCAGTACTTC
TRBJ1-1 TRBV10-2 . . CASSSYLNRKTEAFF TGCGCCAGCAGTTCCTACCTCAACAGGAAAACTGAAGCTTTCTTT
TRBJ2-1 TRBV27 . . CASRANGALEQFF TGTGCCAGCAGGGCTAACGGGGCGCTTGAGCAGTTCTTC
TRBJ2-3 TRBV7-2 many . CASSLGGGRDTQYF TGTGCCAGCAGCTTAGGCGGCGGGCGGGATACGCAGTATTTT
TRBJ1-5 TRBV2 . . CASGGTLGQPQHF TGTGCCAGCGGCGGCACGCTGGGTCAGCCCCAGCATTTT
TRBJ2-7 TRBV24-1 . . CATSDPSF TGTGCCACCAGTGACCCCTCCTTC
TRBJ2-7 TRBV7-6 . TRBD2 CASSSLAGGGSYEQYF TGTGCCAGCAGCTCCTTAGCGGGGGGGGGCTCCTACGAGCAGTACTTC
TRBJ1-1 TRBV5-1 few . CAGSLGWGTEAFF TGCGCCGGCAGCTTGGGGTGGGGCACTGAAGCTTTCTTT
TRBJ1-6 TRBV7-6 once . CASSLVPRDSPLHF TGTGCCAGCAGCTTGGTTCCTCGGGATTCACCCCTCCACTTT
TRBJ2-1 TRBV7-3 . . CASSPRDTVYNEQFF TGTGCCAGCAGCCCCCGGGACACCGTTTACAATGAGCAGTTCTTC
TRBJ1-1 TRBV7-9 . . CASSQGRYTEAFF TGTGCCAGCAGCCAGGGTCGGTACACTGAAGCTTTCTTT
TRBJ2-7 TRBV7-9 many TRBD1 CASSLAPGQGTYEQYF TGTGCCAGCAGCTTAGCTCCGGGACAGGGAACATACGAGCAGTACTTC
TRBJ1-1 TRBV6-5 many . CASSFSRAGEAFF TGTGCCAGCAGTTTTTCGAGGGCGGGCGAAGCTTTCTTT
TRBJ2-7 TRBV10-3 many TRBD1 CAISESRSGGAYEQYF TGTGCCATCAGTGAGTCTCGGTCAGGGGGCGCCTACGAGCAGTACTTC
TRBJ1-3 TRBV19 . . CASSQRGAGPSGNTIYF TGTGCCAGTAGCCAACGTGGAGCGGGGCCCTCTGGAAACACCATATATTTT
TRBJ2-5 TRBV29-1 many TRBD1 CSVVTGEETQYF TGCAGCGTTGTCACAGGGGAAGAGACCCAGTACTTC
TRBJ2-3 TRBV19 . TRBD1 CASSTTGEPDTQYF TGTGCCAGTAGTACAACAGGGGAACCAGATACGCAGTATTTT
TRBJ2-7 TRBV27 many TRBD1 CASSKRGRDEQYF TGTGCCAGCAGTAAAAGGGGGCGGGACGAGCAGTACTTC
TRBJ1-2 TRBV3-1 many . CASSQYNPIYGYTF TGTGCCAGCAGCCAATACAACCCCATCTATGGCTACACCTTC
TRBJ1-1 TRBV5-1 . . CASSLDWSGNEAFF TGCGCCAGCAGCTTGGATTGGTCAGGGAATGAAGCTTTCTTT
TRBJ1-2 TRBV27 many TRBD1 CASSYSKTGIGGYTF TGTGCCAGCAGCTATTCCAAGACAGGGATCGGTGGCTACACCTTC
TRBJ2-7 TRBV7-2 . TRBD2 CASSLHGLAEFCEQYF TGTGCCAGCAGCTTACACGGACTAGCGGAATTCTGCGAGCAGTACTTC
TRBJ2-3 TRBV5-1 many . CASSPGTFADTQYF TGCGCCAGCAGCCCTGGGACATTCGCAGATACGCAGTATTTT
TRBJ2-2 TRBV12-3/TRBV12-4 many . CASSSMDARAGELFF TGTGCCAGCAGTTCGATGGACGCACGGGCCGGGGAGCTGTTTTTT
TRBJ1-2 TRBV6-5 . TRBD1 CASSYFSFSGTGGLNYGYTF TGTGCCAGCAGTTATTTTTCCTTTTCCGGGACAGGGGGCCTGAACTATGGCTACACCTTC
TRBJ2-2 TRBV7-3 many . CASSPSLGTGELFF TGTGCCAGCAGTCCAAGTTTGGGTACCGGGGAGCTGTTTTTT
TRBJ1-2 TRBV25-1 . . CASSIGRTSGYTF TGTGCCAGCAGTATAGGCCGCACGTCCGGCTACACCTTC
TRBJ1-2 TRBV20-1 many . CSAESIVDGYTF TGCAGTGCCGAAAGCATAGTGGATGGCTACACCTTC
TRBJ1-5 TRBV12-3/TRBV12-4 many . CASSNRGLNQPQHF TGTGCCAGCAGCAACCGGGGCCTCAATCAGCCCCAGCATTTT
TRBJ2-1 TRBV3-2 many . CASSQVGQGHDRNEQFF TGTGCCAGCAGCCAAGTCGGCCAGGGGCACGATAGAAATGAGCAGTTCTTC
TRBJ2-3 TRBV4-2 many . CASSQGIAGAGDTQYF TGTGCCAGCAGCCAAGGGATCGCGGGGGCCGGGGATACGCAGTATTTT